This TCR beta chain was recorded in a study of shared clonotypes between healthy human individuals. Germline loops: CDR1 GTSNPN, CDR2 SVGIG (reference sequence). The CDR3 is 15 residues long. V shed 3 bases, J shed 7 bases, and the junction held 12 bases outside the gene matches. Measured with immunoSEQ multiplex PCR; TCRdb has only the in-frame clones, and not every one. The data show approximately 1.5 million clones, around 98.5% seen once. This rearrangement joins TRBV30 to TRBJ2-7; 10 positions match TRBD2. The receptor's source is a man aged 25 to 40 in good health. The sequencing sample was made of naive CD4+ T cells sorted from blood. Subset denoted: CD45RA+ positively selected. CDR3 loop: CAWRLAGGIHREQYF. Here the CDR3 DNA reads TGTGCCTGGAGGTTAGCGGGAGGAATTCACCGTGAGCAGTACTTC. Using reference TRBV30 and TRBJ2-7 for the parts outside the CDR3, the full variable domain is SQTIHQWPATLVQPVGSPLSLECTVEGTSNPNLYWYRQAAGRGLQLLFYSVGIGQISSEVPQNLSASRPQDRQFILSSKKLLLSDSGFYLCAWRLAGGIHREQYFGPGTRLTVT.